The source of this T cell receptor (beta chain) is a study of T-cell reconstitution after alpha-beta-depleted transplantation in children (dated by TCRdb to about 2016). Regarding the research as a whole: The study quantitatively tracked T-cell immune reconstitution after TCRalphabeta/CD19-depleted allogeneic hematopoietic cell transplantation in children using TCR repertoire profiling. Paper-wide results and their limitations: Over subsequent months, a decline in hyperexpanded clone frequencies was noted, and after one year, T-cell counts and TCRbeta diversity were mostly ascribed to newly produced T cells. In some patients, the high TCRbeta diversity seen at day 60 was put down to recipient T cells and intrathymic progenitors that had survived conditioning. The apparently early alphabetaT-cell count recovery about two months after transplant was reportedly dependent on only several hundred rapidly expanded clones derived from non-depleted graft cells.

V and J lose 6 bases and 4 bases, and a span of 6 bases separates them. Inclusive of the bounding cysteine and phenylalanine, the CDR3 is 11 residues long. Only the CDR3 part of the read is kept: 33 bases, read in frame from the first base. CDR1 MDHEN and CDR2 SYDVKM are derived from the germline V gene. The label giving this sample's time point can be read as: day 60 (about 2 months) after transplantation. The treatment or condition label, read with the paper, signifies: allogeneic hematopoietic cell transplantation with graft depleted of TCRalphabeta T cells and CD19 B cells. The transplant recipients were children given TCRalphabeta/CD19-depleted allogeneic hematopoietic cell grafts. This clonotype was recorded at least ten times. Its antigen is unknown. Base qualities are not provided; no much larger clone lies one nucleotide away. The library came from PCR. The reads were generated on an Illumina HiSeq 2500. TCR libraries were prepared with molecular barcoding, using unique molecular identifiers to normalize TCRbeta repertoire quantification. TCRdb reprocessing: public reads trimmed at Q25 with fastp, clones called with MiXCR, in-frame beta chains kept. Rows with a matching CDR3 protein are joined into one entry that keeps the most common DNA and genes. This sample is represented by over 100,000 distinct CDR3 sequences; approximately 6% of them were singletons. More than 5.5% of the sample lies in the top ten.

Recombination linked TRBV28 to TRBJ1-1; the D gene cannot be named for sure. This TCR came from a female patient younger than 10 who had a stem cell transplant for Fanconi anemia, so the T cells may come from the graft donor. Sequenced here: PBMCs, mostly from graft donor cells, sampled 60 days after TCRalphabeta/CD19-depleted stem cell transplant. The DNA sequence follows: TGTGCCAGCAGACGCAGCACTGAAGCTTTCTTT. This gives the protein CASRRSTEAFF.